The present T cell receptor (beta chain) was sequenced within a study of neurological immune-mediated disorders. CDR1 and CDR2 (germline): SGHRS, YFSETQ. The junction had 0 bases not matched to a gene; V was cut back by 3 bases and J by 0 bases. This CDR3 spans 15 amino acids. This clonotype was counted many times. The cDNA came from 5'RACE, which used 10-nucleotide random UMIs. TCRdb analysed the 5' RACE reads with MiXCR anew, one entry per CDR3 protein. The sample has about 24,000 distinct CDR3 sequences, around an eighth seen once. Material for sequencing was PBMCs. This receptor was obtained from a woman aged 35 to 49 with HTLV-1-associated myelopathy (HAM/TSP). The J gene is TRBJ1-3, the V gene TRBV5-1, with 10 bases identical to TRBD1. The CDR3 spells CASSWDRGSGNTIYF. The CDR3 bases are TGCGCCAGCAGCTGGGACAGGGGCTCTGGAAACACCATATATTTT.